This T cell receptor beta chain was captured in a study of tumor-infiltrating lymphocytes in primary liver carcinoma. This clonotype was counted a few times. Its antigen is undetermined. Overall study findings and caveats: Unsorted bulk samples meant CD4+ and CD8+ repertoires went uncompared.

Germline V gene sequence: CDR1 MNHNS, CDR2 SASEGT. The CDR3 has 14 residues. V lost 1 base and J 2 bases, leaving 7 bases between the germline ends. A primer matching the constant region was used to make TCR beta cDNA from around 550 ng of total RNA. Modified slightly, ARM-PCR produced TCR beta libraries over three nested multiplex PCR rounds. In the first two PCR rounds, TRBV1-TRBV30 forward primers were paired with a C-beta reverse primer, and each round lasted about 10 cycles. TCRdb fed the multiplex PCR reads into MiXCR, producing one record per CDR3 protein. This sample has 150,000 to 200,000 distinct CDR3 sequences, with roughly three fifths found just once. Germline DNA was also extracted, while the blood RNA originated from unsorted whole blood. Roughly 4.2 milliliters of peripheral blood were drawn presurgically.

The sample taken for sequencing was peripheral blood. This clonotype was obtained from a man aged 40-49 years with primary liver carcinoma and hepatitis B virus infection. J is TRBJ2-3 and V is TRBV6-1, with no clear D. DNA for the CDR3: TGTGCCAGCAGTGAAGAGTACCACACAGATACGCAGTATTTT. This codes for CASSEEYHTDTQYF.